This section outlines one T cell receptor beta chain sequence together with its context. These data belong to a study of blood T cell repertoires in COVID-19. Here immunoSEQ multiplex PCR was the method, and the copy in TCRdb shows in-frame clones only, minus some. The table lists 250,000 or so clones, about 91% of them singletons. The CDR3 length is 14 residues. The trim removed 9 bases at V and 0 bases at J, leaving 5 bases unmatched. Looked up from germline, CDR1 is LNHDA and CDR2 is SQIVND (reference sequence). This clonotype was obtained from a human donor in a cohort exposed to, infected with or recovered from COVID-19 (not recorded which). The donor label of this sample is uncertain. Sample: PBMCs or T cells enriched from blood (not recorded which). J is TRBJ1-5 and V is TRBV19; 7 bases are a match to TRBD1. The CDR3 protein is CASRGEVSNQPQHF. The DNA for the CDR3 is TGTGCCAGCAGGGGGGAGGTTAGCAATCAGCCCCAGCATTTT.